This T cell receptor (beta chain) emerged from a study of blood T cell repertoires in COVID-19. Authors' processing steps: By means of reference gene primer amplification, nucleated cell counts were estimated. The assay was immunoSEQ multiplex PCR, and TCRdb's table has in-frame clones only and misses some. V, J and clone size were drawn from that table, and D and trimming were deduced from the DNA. The table shows under 250,000 clones, with around 82% occurring only once. The CDR3 totals 16 residues. Germline CDR1 KGHSH, CDR2 LQKENI. The V end lost 3 bases, the J end lost 0 bases, and 14 bases lay between the germline ends.

The clonotype was recovered from a man aged 50-59 years with active or convalescent COVID-19. The sequencing sample was made of peripheral blood. The chain links TRBV18 to TRBJ1-1, with D possibly TRBD1 on 6 matching bases. CDR3 bases: TGTGCCAGCTCACCCCGGGGGGGGGCAATGAACACTGAAGCTTTCTTT. Protein: CASSPRGGAMNTEAFF. Variable domain in full (rest from reference TRBV18 and TRBJ1-1): NAGVMQNPRHLVRRRGQEARLRCSPMKGHSHVYWYRQLPEEGLKFMVYLQKENIIDESGMPKERFSAEFPKEGPSILRIQQVVRGDSAAYFCASSPRGGAMNTEAFFGQGTRLTVV.